This T cell receptor beta chain was sequenced during a study of monozygotic twins with cystic fibrosis. Trimming pared 7 bases from V and 8 bases from J, leaving 15 bases between. The CDR3 runs to 12 residues. The germline gives CDR1 GTSNPN, CDR2 SVGIG (reference sequence). This table comes from immunoSEQ multiplex PCR, and its TCRdb copy is limited to in-frame clones, with some not included. This sample has 30,000 to 40,000 clones, with roughly 97% found just once. The origin of this receptor is a girl aged 2 to 9 with cystic fibrosis. What was sequenced was blood. This sequence joins TRBV30 and TRBJ2-1, with D possibly matching TRBD1 (5 bases). This CDR3 is CASGITADEQFF. Written as DNA, the CDR3 is TGTGCCTCAGGGATCACGGCGGATGAGCAGTTCTTC. The full variable domain, rest sourced from reference TRBV30 and TRBJ2-1, is SQTIHQWPATLVQPVGSPLSLECTVEGTSNPNLYWYRQAAGRGLQLLFYSVGIGQISSEVPQNLSASRPQDRQFILSSKKLLLSDSGFYLCASGITADEQFFGPGTRLTVL.